The table lists the clone carrying this T cell receptor beta chain with a few counts. Its antigen is unknown. Germline CDR1 is PRHDT and CDR2 is FYEKMQ (reference sequence). The CDR3 has 15 residues. V lost 2 bases to trimming and J lost 8 bases; unmatched junction nucleotides: 11. The sequencing template was cDNA reverse transcribed from extracted RNA. Measured with immunoSEQ multiplex PCR; TCRdb has only the in-frame clones, and not every one. The sample has around 270,000 clones; roughly 60% are singletons. This sample was taken from a study of CD8+ T cells in alopecia areata. In the study overall: The drug, oral tofacitinib, was given to treated patients at 5 to 10 mg twice daily.

Study-wide findings and caveats: Lesional scalp exceeded normal scalp in clonality, especially in alopecia totalis/universalis. Administration of tofacitinib significantly diminished scalp clonality and expanded CD8+ clones within the top 100.

Treatment indicated: oral pan-JAK inhibitor, 5-10 mg twice daily. Researchers took lesional scalp punch biopsies and peripheral blood from people who were alopecia areata patients. The source material was CD4+ T cells sorted from blood, sampled at week 24, from a patient treated with tofacitinib. J is TRBJ1-2 and V is TRBV13; 7 bases are a match to TRBD1. This clonotype originated in a human donor with alopecia areata. As DNA, the CDR3 is TGTGCCAGCAGCTTATCCGACAGGGTCGTCGGAGGCTACACCTTC. Its translation is CASSLSDRVVGGYTF.